The clone carrying this T cell receptor (beta chain) was seen repeatedly, ten times or more. Template material for amplifying TCR beta CDR3 regions consisted of RNA transcripts. Researchers ran a first-round RT-PCR on the TCR CDR3 using the HTBI primer set. MiXCR was run by TCRdb on the multiplex PCR reads, yielding one entry per CDR3 protein. The table shows fewer than 400,000 distinct CDR3 sequences, with roughly an eighth occurring only once. This sample is drawn from a study of T cells in Graves' hyperthyroidism and ophthalmopathy. V was clipped by 5 bases and J by 1 base; unmatched bases: 2. This CDR3 spans 14 amino acids. CDR1 and CDR2 (germline): SGHAT, FQNNGV.

Sequencing was carried out using blood. The TCR comes from a man in his fifties with Graves' ophthalmopathy. This chain connects TRBV11-2 to TRBJ1-2; 9 bases agree with TRBD1. CDR3 amino acids: CASSRDRVNYGYTF. The CDR3 bases are TGTGCCAGCAGCAGGGACAGGGTTAACTATGGCTACACCTTC.